The source of this T cell receptor beta chain is a study of human T cells and chemical hapten exposure. The germline CDR1 and CDR2 sequences are KGHDR and SFDVKD. Trimming left V 2 bases short and J 3 bases short, with 7 bases between. The CDR3 totals 14 residues. Time point given: patch test 1, 2 weeks after DPC sensitization. This sample's treatment: therapeutic diphenylcyclopropenone sensitization with weekly scalp DPC. TCRdb fed the RACE reads into MiXCR, producing one record per CDR3 protein. The repertoire holds approximately 350,000 distinct CDR3 sequences, approximately 6.9% seen once, with approximately 8% in the top ten.

This TCR was sampled from a woman aged 18-29 years with alopecia areata. Some clones in this sample may be carry-over from other donors' samples. Sequences were derived from whole blood, sampled in connection with sensitization to the hapten diphenylcyclopropenone (DPC). The gene calls are TRBV24-1 and TRBJ1-3, with unresolved D. CDR3 residues: CATSDSNDGNTIYF. The DNA for the CDR3 is TGTGCCACCAGTGATTCGAACGATGGAAACACCATATATTTT.